This TCR beta chain was profiled in a study of shared clonotypes between healthy human individuals. Trimming pared 5 bases from V and 4 bases from J, leaving 6 bases between. This CDR3 has 11 residues. Germline loops: CDR1 SNHLY, CDR2 FYNNEI. Generated by immunoSEQ multiplex PCR, the TCRdb table keeps only in-frame clones and is missing some. The sample records 1,400,000 or so clones, just under 99% being singletons. Sequenced sample: naive CD4+ T cells sorted from blood. Subset of the sample: CD45RA+ positively selected. This TCR was recovered from a man aged 30-40 years in good health. The genes are TRBV2 and TRBJ2-7; D uncertain. Here the CDR3 reads CASSLVYEQYF. CDR3 nucleotides: TGTGCCAGCAGTCTGGTGTACGAGCAGTACTTC. Using reference TRBV2 and TRBJ2-7 for the parts outside the CDR3, the full variable domain is EPEVTQTPSHQVTQMGQEVILRCVPISNHLYFYWYRQILGQKVEFLVSFYNNEISEKSEIFDDQFSVERPDGSNFTLKIRSTKLEDSAMYFCASSLVYEQYFGPGTRLTVT.